The TCR beta chain described here comes from a study of T cells in Graves' hyperthyroidism and ophthalmopathy. The CDR3 extends over 15 amino acids. Germline lookup yields CDR1 SEHNR and CDR2 FQNEAQ (reference sequence). What was amplified from RNA transcripts were TCR beta CDR3 regions. TCR CDR3 regions were first amplified by RT-PCR with HTBI primers. TCRdb analysed the multiplex PCR reads with MiXCR anew, one entry per CDR3 protein. The sample gives some 210,000 distinct CDR3 sequences, about a sixth of which show up once; under 65% is in the top ten. The study, taken as a whole, reports: Appearing also in blood were most of the thyroid clonotypes expanded above 0.001. Onset of ophthalmopathy came a median about 6.5 months after the model predicted it.

Comment on this clonotype: The antigen is unknown. The junction differs from germline at one of its ends, possibly a read error.

The receptor was isolated from a man aged 50-59 years with Graves' hyperthyroidism. Sequencing used blood. The chain couples TRBV7-9 to TRBJ1-2; 12 positions match TRBD1. DNA for the CDR3: TGTACCAGCAGCCCCTGGGGACAGGGGGCCTCTGGCTACACCTTC. Its translation is CTSSPWGQGASGYTF.